The 16 T cell receptor beta chains below come from one sample, sequenced in a study of response to subunit inactivated influenza vaccine. One entry per CDR3 protein, called by TCRdb with MiXCR from the RT-PCR reads. The sample yields roughly 700,000 distinct CDR3 sequences, more than 11% seen once. The sample was PBMCs from blood, taken 14 to 15 days before vaccination. These receptors all come from a middle-aged man who received an inactivated influenza vaccine.

The CDR3 DNA reads as TGTGCCAGCAGCGGTGGGTCTATGGAGGTCGGGGACACTGAAGCTTTCTTT. Protein product: CASSGGSMEVGDTEAFF. The gene calls are TRBV7-9 and TRBJ1-1; no reliable D call. Trimming shortened V by 5 bases and J by 3 bases, and 22 bases separated the two germline ends. Germline CDR1 reads SEHNR; CDR2 reads FQNEAQ (reference sequence). The CDR3 extends over 17 amino acids.

This clonotype was counted a few times. This chain uses TRBV29-1 with TRBJ2-3; 8 nucleotides agree with TRBD1. Germline CDR1 reads SQVTM; CDR2 reads ANQGSEA. This CDR3 has 13 residues. J was trimmed by 1 base and V by 4 bases; bases with no gene match: 1. Written as DNA, the CDR3 is TGCAGCGTTGTGACAGGGGGCACAGATACGCAGTATTTT. It specifies CSVVTGGTDTQYF.

The V call is TRBV5-1, the J call TRBJ2-7; D unclear. The CDR3 runs 13 residues. Germline V gene lookup returns CDR1 SGHRS and CDR2 YFSETQ. Trimming took off 0 bases at V and 3 bases at J, with 7 bases between the two ends. This CDR3 reads CASSLEVYYEQYF. The CDR3 nucleotides read TGCGCCAGCAGCTTGGAGGTTTACTACGAGCAGTACTTC.

This clonotype was found a few times. The rearrangement uses TRBV10-3 and TRBJ2-3; D gene ambiguous. Germline V gene sequence: CDR1 ENHRY, CDR2 SYGVKD. V gave up 0 bases and J gave up 2 bases, with 9 bases separating them. CDR3 length: 15 residues. In DNA, the CDR3 is TGTGCCATCAGTGAGTCCAAACAGTTCACAGATACGCAGTATTTT. Translating gives CAISESKQFTDTQYF.

The chain links TRBV30 to TRBJ1-6; D might be TRBD1 (5 bases). The V gene lost 5 bases and the J gene lost 10 bases, with 9 bases spanning the gap. The CDR3 loop spans 11 amino acids. Germline CDR1 GTSNPN, CDR2 SVGIG (reference sequence). The CDR3 here is CAWGDGSPLHF. The CDR3 DNA sequence: TGTGCCTGGGGGGACGGATCACCCCTCCACTTT.

This clonotype occurred a few times. The chain carries TRBV28 and TRBJ2-5; D possibly corresponds to TRBD2 (5 bases). There are 17 residues in the CDR3. Germline V gene lookup returns CDR1 MDHEN and CDR2 SYDVKM. Trimming stripped 6 bases from V and 0 bases from J, with 20 bases between. In DNA, the CDR3 is TGTGCCAGCAGCTCCATGCTACCTCTAGCTAACCAAGAGACCCAGTACTTC. This encodes CASSSMLPLANQETQYF.

This clonotype occurred many times. The chain employs TRBV5-1 and TRBJ2-7; 10 bases match TRBD2. The CDR3 consists of 14 residues. CDR1 is SGHRS, CDR2 YFSETQ, per germline. V lost 1 base to trimming and J lost 3 bases; unmatched junction nucleotides: 1. The CDR3 DNA follows: TGCGCCAGCAGCTTGCTAGCGGGGGTCTACGAGCAGTACTTC. Translation gives CASSLLAGVYEQYF.

This clonotype has only a few counts. The chain carries TRBV6-6 and TRBJ2-2; D uncertain. The CDR3 totals 15 residues. Germline V gene sequence: CDR1 MNHNY, CDR2 SVGAGI (reference sequence). V was cut by 5 bases and J by 1 base, with 11 bases left in between. CDR3 sequence reads: CASSPTPGNTGELFF. CDR3 DNA: TGTGCCAGCAGTCCCACTCCCGGGAACACCGGGGAGCTGTTTTTT.

The rearrangement joins TRBV11-2 to TRBJ2-4; D is ambiguous. CDR3 length equals 15 residues. The V end lost 1 base, the J end lost 6 bases, and 13 bases lay between the germline ends. Germline V gene sequence: CDR1 SGHAT, CDR2 FQNNGV. The CDR3 DNA reads TGTGCCAGCAGCTTAGTTCCGCCGGTTCTAAACATTCAGTACTTC. As protein: CASSLVPPVLNIQYF.

The genes are TRBV18 and TRBJ1-1; no clear D. The CDR3 extends over 14 amino acids. The V gene's germline CDR1 is KGHSH and CDR2 LQKENI. Trimming left V 3 bases short and J 4 bases short, with 12 bases between. DNA of the CDR3: TGTGCCAGCTCACCCCTGAGTGGAGTCACTGAAGCTTTCTTT. Its protein is CASSPLSGVTEAFF.

In this sample, this clonotype turned up a few times. The chain couples TRBV4-3 to TRBJ2-7; 10 bases line up with TRBD1. CDR1 LGHNA and CDR2 YSLEER come from the germline V gene. The length of the CDR3 is 16 residues. V gave up 0 bases and J gave up 3 bases; unmatched junction bases: 5. CDR3 sequence: CASSQEGTGVYYEQYF. In DNA, the CDR3 is TGCGCCAGCAGCCAAGAGGGGACAGGGGTATACTACGAGCAGTACTTC.

This clonotype was counted only a few times. The chain has TRBV12-3 or TRBV12-4 and TRBJ1-5, with D uncertain. CDR3 length equals 13 residues. V was cut by 3 bases and J by 5 bases, with 8 bases left in between. The CDR3 reads CASSLNEYQPQHF. The DNA for the CDR3 is TGTGCCAGCAGTTTGAACGAATATCAGCCCCAGCATTTT.

This clonotype was seen more than once but under ten times. The rearrangement joins TRBV10-3 to TRBJ1-2, with D possibly being TRBD1 (6 bases). The length of the CDR3 is 18 residues. Germline V lookup: CDR1 ENHRY, CDR2 SYGVKD. V gave up 2 bases and J gave up 4 bases, with 23 bases separating them. DNA for the CDR3: TGTGCCATCAGTGAGGCGCAAACATCACAGGGTTTACTCTATGGCTACACCTTC. Translation: CAISEAQTSQGLLYGYTF.

The CDR3 protein is CASSYGAPDSLYEQYF. CDR3 coding DNA: TGTGCCAGCAGTTACGGGGCTCCCGATTCATTGTACGAGCAGTACTTC. The chain uses TRBV6-5 and TRBJ2-7; possible D gene TRBD1, 5 bases. Germline V gene lookup returns CDR1 MNHEY and CDR2 SVGAGI. Deletions cut 2 bases from V and 4 bases from J, with 18 bases between. This CDR3 is built from 16 residues.

This sequence joins TRBV6-5 and TRBJ2-7; D is possibly TRBD1 (5 bases). The germline CDR1 and CDR2 sequences are MNHEY and SVGAGI. V lost 4 bases, J lost 5 bases, and 15 bases lay in between. The CDR3 extends over 14 amino acids. Written as DNA, the CDR3 is TGTGCCAGCAGTTCCCAAGGGGCCAAGGACGAGCAGTACTTC. It encodes CASSSQGAKDEQYF.

This clonotype was recorded a few times. The chain links TRBV19 to TRBJ1-1; perhaps TRBD1 as D (6 bases). CDR1 is LNHDA and CDR2 is SQIVND in the germline V gene (reference sequence). Trimming cost V 5 bases and J 1 base, with 11 bases left between them. The CDR3 is 14 amino acids. This chain's CDR3 is CASSSGHPNTEAFF. CDR3 bases: TGTGCCAGTAGTTCGGGACACCCGAACACTGAAGCTTTCTTT.